One sample yielded the 3 T cell receptor beta chains listed below, sequenced in a study of blood T cells in healthy people across ages. Together with a sample-barcoded 5' primer, a J-beta primer mix was included in a second PCR lasting about 7 to 11 cycles. One entry per CDR3 protein, called by TCRdb with MiXCR from the 5' RACE reads. The sample consists of roughly 1.5 million distinct CDR3 sequences, less than 45% of them appearing once. The specimen sequenced was blood. The source is a woman younger than 35 in good health.

The gene calls are TRBV6-2 or TRBV6-3 and TRBJ2-3, with D possibly being TRBD2 (5 bases). The CDR3 is 13 residues long. From germline, CDR1 is MNHEY and CDR2 SVGEGT. V gave up 6 bases and J gave up 0 bases, with 7 bases separating them. The CDR3 is CASRWTSTDTQYF. CDR3 nucleotides: TGTGCCAGCAGATGGACTAGCACAGATACGCAGTATTTT.

This clonotype has more than one count but fewer than ten. The chain is built from TRBV6-2 or TRBV6-3 and TRBJ1-5; no clear D gene. The V end was cut by 6 bases, the J end by 3 bases, with 12 bases between. Germline V lookup: CDR1 MNHEY, CDR2 SVGEGT. CDR3 length: 14 residues. As DNA, the CDR3 is TGTGCCAGCAGGGGTGGACCGTTCAATCAGCCCCAGCATTTT. Protein product: CASRGGPFNQPQHF.

This clonotype has a handful of counts. The chain combines TRBV11-2 with TRBJ1-5, with D unclear. This CDR3 contains 12 residues. The germline V gene has CDR1 SGHAT and CDR2 FQNNGV. Trimming stripped 4 bases from V and 5 bases from J, with 6 bases between. This CDR3 reads CASSSLDQPQHF. The CDR3 nucleotides are TGTGCCAGCAGCTCCCTGGATCAGCCCCAGCATTTT.